These 25 T cell receptor beta chains were all obtained from the same sample, sequenced in a study of identical twins (dated by TCRdb to the mid-2010s). Library preparation employed 5' RACE. The instrument given in TCRdb is Illumina HiSeq 2000. TCRdb took the public reads, trimmed them with fastp at Q25, ran MiXCR for clone calling and kept in-frame beta chains. Records with the same CDR3 protein are collapsed into one entry carrying the most frequent genes and DNA. This sample comprises 450,000 to 650,000 distinct CDR3 sequences, around 9.6% of them detected only once. The top ten clonotypes cover around 3.2% of the sample. The data were also submitted as part of a second study, on yellow fever vaccine responses in identical twins.

Sequences were obtained from PBMCs. Every receptor here comes from a woman younger than 30 in good health.

The rearrangement uses TRBV6-1 and TRBJ1-1; 9 nucleotides match TRBD1. Germline values: CDR1 MNHNS, CDR2 SASEGT. The CDR3 has 13 residues. V lost 11 bases and J lost 5; bases outside the gene matches: 9. The CDR3 DNA sequence: TGTGCCGTCACCGGGACAGGGAGGACTGAAGCTTTCTTT. Protein product: CAVTGTGRTEAFF.

This chain connects TRBV7-2 to TRBJ2-7; no reliable D call. The CDR3 totals 13 residues. CDR1 is SGHTA and CDR2 is FQGNSA in the germline V gene. V dropped 3 bases and J dropped 0 bases, with 6 bases sitting between them. This CDR3 is CASSFFPSYEQYF. CDR3 nucleotides: TGTGCCAGCAGCTTCTTTCCCTCCTACGAGCAGTACTTC.

This clonotype was counted a few times. CDR3 region: CASSQDGSGSHEQFF. DNA of the CDR3: TGTGCCAGCTCCCAGGACGGGAGCGGGAGTCATGAGCAGTTCTTC. The V gene is TRBV7-8, the J gene TRBJ2-1, with 8 positions matching TRBD2. Losses at the gene ends were 8 bases for V and 8 bases for J; bases not matched to a gene: 14. Germline V lookup: CDR1 SGHVS, CDR2 FQNEAQ. CDR3 length equals 15 residues.

This clonotype was recorded at least ten times. This chain links TRBV29-1 with TRBJ1-1; weak D call: TRBD1 (5 bases). CDR3 length: 14 residues. Germline V gene data show CDR1 as SQVTM and CDR2 as ANQGSEA. Deletions cut 7 bases from V and 0 bases from J, with 15 bases between. CDR3 region: CSALLGPVNTEAFF. In DNA, the CDR3 is TGCAGCGCCCTATTGGGGCCCGTGAACACTGAAGCTTTCTTT. Using reference TRBV29-1 and TRBJ1-1 for the parts outside the CDR3, the full variable domain is SAVISQKPSRDICQRGTSLTIQCQVDSQVTMMFWYRQQPGQSLTLIATANQGSEATYESGFVIDKFPISRPNLTFSTLTVSNMSPEDSSIYLCSALLGPVNTEAFFGQGTRLTVV.

There are many counts of this clonotype. The J gene is TRBJ1-2, the V gene TRBV20-1, with D possibly matching TRBD1 (6 bases). Germline CDR1 is DFQATT and CDR2 is SNEGSKA (reference sequence). Trimming removed 6 bases from V and 8 bases from J, with 16 bases in between. The CDR3 contains 12 residues. In DNA, the CDR3 is TGCAGTGCGATGACAGGTGTACAGGGCTACACCTTC. It encodes CSAMTGVQGYTF.

Points on this clonotype: A read error may produce the germline difference seen at one junction end. This chain uses TRBV7-3 with TRBJ2-2; TRBD1 agrees at 11 bases. The CDR3 sequence is 16 residues long. Germline V gene sequence: CDR1 SGHTA, CDR2 FQGTGA. CDR3 loop: CASSSRTGGVTGELYF. CDR3 DNA sequence: TGTGCCAGCAGCTCTAGGACAGGGGGCGTCACCGGGGAGCTGTATTTT.

The V and J genes are TRBV6-5 and TRBJ2-1; D perhaps matches TRBD2 (6 bases). Deletions cut 5 bases from V and 12 bases from J, with 14 bases between. From germline, CDR1 is MNHEY and CDR2 SVGAGI. The CDR3 spans 12 residues. This chain's CDR3 is CASSAPGLGQFF. Written as DNA, the CDR3 is TGTGCCAGCAGTGCCCCGGGACTGGGGCAGTTCTTC.

This clonotype has a handful of counts. This chain uses TRBV7-9 with TRBJ1-5; D call uncertain. The CDR3 extends over 15 amino acids. The V end lost 1 base, the J end lost 0 bases, and 7 bases lay between the germline ends. In germline, CDR1 is SEHNR, CDR2 FQNEAQ (reference sequence). DNA of the CDR3: TGTGCCAGCAGCTTAGGGGCCTATAGCAATCAGCCCCAGCATTTT. This translates into CASSLGAYSNQPQHF.

There are a few counts of this clonotype. The chain joins TRBV20-1 to TRBJ2-1, with D perhaps TRBD2 (6 bases). Germline values: CDR1 DFQATT, CDR2 SNEGSKA (reference sequence). Trimming shortened V by 2 bases and J by 6 bases, and 14 bases separated the two germline ends. The CDR3 sequence is 14 residues long. CDR3 loop: CSARSALASNEQFF. In DNA form, the CDR3 reads TGCAGTGCTAGATCGGCACTAGCTTCCAATGAGCAGTTCTTC.

This clonotype has more than one count but fewer than ten. The chain carries TRBV4-1 and TRBJ1-6; 7 bases match TRBD1. CDR1 is MGHRA, CDR2 YSYEKL, per germline. The CDR3 spans 16 residues. The J segment lost 5 bases and the V segment lost 4 bases, leaving 8 bases of the junction unmatched. The CDR3, as DNA: TGCGCCAGCAGCCTTGGGGGCGGGACAGATAATTCACCCCTCCACTTT. Amino acid sequence: CASSLGGGTDNSPLHF.

This clonotype was seen only a few times. V gene TRBV6-5 combines with J gene TRBJ1-1; D is ambiguous. Trimming shortened V by 2 bases and J by 2 bases, and 9 bases separated the two germline ends. Germline lookup yields CDR1 MNHEY and CDR2 SVGAGI. The CDR3 contains 14 residues. CDR3 residues: CASSYGQYNTEAFF. The CDR3 region has the DNA TGTGCCAGCAGTTACGGCCAGTATAACACTGAAGCTTTCTTT.

The chain carries TRBV20-1 and TRBJ1-3; D remains ambiguous. Trimming left V 0 bases short and J 1 base short, with 7 bases between. Germline V lookup: CDR1 DFQATT, CDR2 SNEGSKA (reference sequence). This CDR3 has 14 residues. The DNA of the CDR3 is TGCAGTGCTAGAGAAAAGAAGTCTGGAAACACCATATATTTT. As protein: CSAREKKSGNTIYF.

There are a few counts of this clonotype. This sequence joins TRBV2 and TRBJ2-1, with TRBD1 matching 12 bases. This CDR3 is built from 17 residues. V lost 6 bases to trimming and J lost 2 bases; unmatched junction nucleotides: 8. Per the germline V gene, CDR1 is SNHLY and CDR2 is FYNNEI. DNA of the CDR3: TGTGCCAGCAGCCCCGGGGACAGGGGGCGCCCCTACAATGAGCAGTTCTTC. It encodes CASSPGDRGRPYNEQFF.

This clonotype has just a few counts. The chain is built from TRBV7-9 and TRBJ2-5, with D perhaps TRBD1 or TRBD2 (5 bases each). The CDR3 extends over 12 amino acids. The ends were cut back, 6 bases at V and 5 bases at J, with 10 bases in the middle. The germline V gene encodes CDR1 SEHNR and CDR2 FQNEAQ (reference sequence). The chain's CDR3 is CASRAGTETQYF. In DNA form, the CDR3 reads TGTGCCAGCAGGGCAGGGACGGAGACCCAGTACTTC. Full variable domain (missing parts from reference TRBV7-9 and TRBJ2-5): DTGVSQNPRHKITKRGQNVTFRCDPISEHNRLYWYRQTLGQGPEFLTYFQNEAQLEKSRLLSDRFSAERPKGSFSTLEIQRTEQGDSAMYLCASRAGTETQYFGPGTRLLVL.

This clonotype was seen repeatedly, ten times or more. This chain joins TRBV7-3 and TRBJ2-2, with D hard to call. The CDR3 is made up of 13 amino acids. V lost 2 bases, J lost 6 bases, and 7 bases lay in between. Germline CDR1 and CDR2: SGHTA and FQGTGA. This CDR3 is CASSLLIAGELFF. The CDR3 DNA is TGTGCCAGCAGCTTACTGATTGCCGGGGAGCTGTTTTTT.

This clonotype was seen a handful of times. The chain is built from TRBV3-1 and TRBJ2-5; a weak D match, TRBD2 (6 bases). Germline values: CDR1 LGHDT, CDR2 YNNKEL (reference sequence). V lost 0 bases and J lost 7, with 12 bases in between. The CDR3 is 14 amino acids. The CDR3 loop reads CASSQDRRGGTQYF. DNA for the CDR3: TGTGCCAGCAGCCAAGATCGTAGGGGAGGGACCCAGTACTTC.

This clonotype was detected many times. The chain uses TRBV24-1 and TRBJ2-3; D possibly corresponds to TRBD1 (5 bases). The CDR3 sequence is 12 residues long. Trimming pared 5 bases from V and 7 bases from J, leaving 9 bases between. Germline loops: CDR1 KGHDR, CDR2 SFDVKD. The CDR3 DNA sequence: TGTGCCACCAGTGTAGGGGCCAATACGCAGTATTTT. Translating it yields CATSVGANTQYF.

The chain uses TRBV27 and TRBJ2-2; 8 bases fit TRBD1. V shed 3 bases and J 4 bases; nucleotides not matched to a gene: 13. Germline loops: CDR1 MNHEY, CDR2 SMNVEV (reference sequence). The CDR3 spans 18 residues. The DNA of the CDR3 is TGTGCCAGCAGTTTGGGAAAACAGGGGGTCTTGGGCACCGGGGAGCTGTTTTTT. This sequence encodes CASSLGKQGVLGTGELFF.

This clonotype came up many times. This rearrangement joins TRBV12-3 or TRBV12-4 to TRBJ2-1, with TRBD2 matching 7 bases. The CDR3 is 15 amino acids. After removal of 5 bases from V and 5 bases from J, the junction contained 9 bases not matched to a gene. CDR3 amino acids: CASSLGTTRDNEQFF. For the CDR3, the DNA is TGTGCCAGCAGTCTCGGGACTACTAGGGACAATGAGCAGTTCTTC.

The V call is TRBV28, the J call TRBJ2-3; 8 positions match TRBD1. CDR3 length: 15 amino acids. Germline values: CDR1 MDHEN, CDR2 SYDVKM. V shed 7 bases, J shed 3 bases, and the junction held 9 bases outside the gene matches. CDR3 protein: CASTSGTGPTDTQYF. The CDR3 DNA reads TGTGCCAGCACCTCCGGGACAGGTCCGACAGATACGCAGTATTTT.

This clonotype was counted many times. The chain links TRBV12-3 or TRBV12-4 to TRBJ2-1; 10 bases are shared with TRBD1. This CDR3 comprises 15 residues. V shed 5 bases, J shed 3 bases, and the junction held 4 bases outside the gene matches. DNA of the CDR3: TGTGCCAGCAGTCTCGGACAGGGGGACTACAATGAGCAGTTCTTC. Translation gives CASSLGQGDYNEQFF.

Comments on this clonotype: This may be a read error: a much more frequent sequence differs by one nucleotide. The genes are TRBV28 and TRBJ2-1; a weak D match, TRBD2 (5 bases). Germline-derived CDR1 and CDR2 are MDHEN and SYDVKM. The CDR3 length is 16 residues. CDR3 sequence (DNA): TGTGCCAGCAGTTTTCCTGGGTTGGGTGACTACAATGAGCAGTGCTTC. The encoded protein is CASSFPGLGDYNEQCF.

This clonotype was recorded a few times. This chain uses TRBV11-1 with TRBJ2-1; 10 bases map to TRBD2. Germline lookup yields CDR1 SGHAT and CDR2 FQDESV (reference sequence). The ends lost 1 base at V and 8 bases at J; junction bases unmatched: 5. This CDR3 has 15 amino acids. The CDR3 reads CASSLGSGGAHEQFF. CDR3 nucleotide sequence: TGTGCCAGCAGCTTAGGGAGCGGGGGGGCACATGAGCAGTTCTTC.

This chain connects TRBV7-2 to TRBJ2-1; 8 bases fit TRBD2. The CDR3 loop spans 13 amino acids. From germline, CDR1 is SGHTA and CDR2 FQGNSA. The CDR3 region has the DNA TGTGCATCAGGGAGCGGGAGAGTGAATGAGCAGTTCTTC. This codes for CASGSGRVNEQFF.

This clonotype was seen a few times. The chain uses TRBV7-9 and TRBJ2-2; 8 positions match TRBD1. This CDR3 has 17 residues. Germline CDR1 SEHNR, CDR2 FQNEAQ (reference sequence). The V gene end was trimmed by 2 bases and the J gene end by 1 base; junction bases not matched to a gene: 6. The CDR3 is CASSLTSTGENTGELFF. Written as DNA, the CDR3 is TGTGCCAGCAGCTTAACCTCGACAGGGGAGAACACCGGGGAGCTGTTTTTT.